The sequence of this T cell receptor (beta chain) was determined in a study of OX40 agonist ivuxolimab in advanced cancers. Study-wide background: Ivuxolimab, an agonistic anti-OX40 (CD134) antibody, was given to patients. Patients receiving dose escalation had hepatocellular carcinoma, melanoma, renal cell or head and neck cancer.

Germline CDR1 MNHNY, CDR2 SVGAGI (reference sequence). With 0 bases removed from V and 3 bases from J, the gap between germline ends came to 12 bases. CDR3 length equals 15 residues. Libraries were prepared by immunoSEQ multiplex PCR; TCRdb keeps only in-frame clonotypes and omits some of them. The table records around 20,000 clones, about 87% of them present only once. This material consisted of CD4+ or CD8+ T cells sorted from blood, taken in a trial of the OX40 agonist ivuxolimab. The chain combines TRBV6-6 with TRBJ2-7; D might be TRBD1 (6 bases). The source is an adult with an advanced solid tumor such as melanoma, head and neck, liver or kidney cancer. This CDR3 reads CASSYSPGVSYEQYF. In nucleotides, the CDR3 is TGTGCCAGCAGTTACTCCCCAGGGGTAAGCTACGAGCAGTACTTC.